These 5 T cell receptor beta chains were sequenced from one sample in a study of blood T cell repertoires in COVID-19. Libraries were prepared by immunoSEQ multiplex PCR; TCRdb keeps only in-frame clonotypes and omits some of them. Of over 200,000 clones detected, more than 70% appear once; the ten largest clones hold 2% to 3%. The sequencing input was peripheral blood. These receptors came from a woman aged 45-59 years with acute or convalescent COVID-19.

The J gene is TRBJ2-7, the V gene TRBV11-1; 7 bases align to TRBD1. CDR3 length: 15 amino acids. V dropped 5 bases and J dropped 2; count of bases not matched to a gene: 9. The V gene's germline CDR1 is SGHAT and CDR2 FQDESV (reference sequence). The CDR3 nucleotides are TGTGCCAGCAGCCCCGGGACAGCGATGACCTACGAGCAGTACTTC. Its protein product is CASSPGTAMTYEQYF.

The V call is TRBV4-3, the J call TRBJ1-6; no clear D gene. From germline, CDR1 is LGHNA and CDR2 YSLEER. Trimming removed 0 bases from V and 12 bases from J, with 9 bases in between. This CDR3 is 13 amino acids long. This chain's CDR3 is CASSQDFGVPLHF. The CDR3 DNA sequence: TGCGCCAGCAGCCAAGATTTCGGGGTACCCCTCCACTTT.

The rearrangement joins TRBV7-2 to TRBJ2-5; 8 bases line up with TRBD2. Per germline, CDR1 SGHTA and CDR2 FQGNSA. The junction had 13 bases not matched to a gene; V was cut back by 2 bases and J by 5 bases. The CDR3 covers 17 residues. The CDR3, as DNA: TGTGCCAGCAGCTTAAAAAGACCGGGAGGGCCAGTGGAGACCCAGTACTTC. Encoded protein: CASSLKRPGGPVETQYF.

The CDR3 spells CASSQYFNYGYTF. CDR3 sequence (DNA): TGCGCCAGCAGCCAATACTTTAACTATGGCTACACCTTC. This chain links TRBV4-1 with TRBJ1-2; D unclear. This CDR3 is built from 13 residues. The V gene lost 2 bases and the J gene lost 1 base, with 5 bases spanning the gap. Germline-derived CDR1 and CDR2 are MGHRA and YSYEKL.

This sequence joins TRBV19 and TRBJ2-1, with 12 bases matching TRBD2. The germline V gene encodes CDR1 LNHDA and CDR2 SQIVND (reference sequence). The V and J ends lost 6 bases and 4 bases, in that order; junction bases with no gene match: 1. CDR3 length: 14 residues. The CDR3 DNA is TGTGCCAGTAGAACTAGCGGGAGGTACAATGAGCAGTTCTTC. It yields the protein CASRTSGRYNEQFF.